What follows describes a single T cell receptor (beta chain). The antigen remains undetermined. The record originates from a study of cytomegalovirus exposure and HLA in healthy donors. Findings and limits, study-wide: Overall, about 160 TCR beta chains were annotated as cytomegalovirus-associated. As a later analysis showed, several of the most significant clusters appeared to be linked to common viral pathogens. Later work showed greater clonal expansion in HLA-associated TCR beta chains than in equally common others.

60 Vbeta and 13 Jbeta primers were used in PCR. Method: immunoSEQ multiplex PCR; TCRdb's copy keeps in-frame clones and lacks some. Here the sample spans more than 150,000 clones, around 80% being singletons. Trimming took 4 bases from V and 3 from J; bases not matched to a gene: 3. Germline V CDR1 and CDR2: SQVTM, ANQGSEA. This CDR3 is 14 amino acids long. V and J are TRBV29-1 and TRBJ1-5; 10 bases match TRBD1. Source material: PBMCs. The sequence came from a woman in her 50s in good health and CMV-seropositive. For the CDR3, the DNA is TGCAGCGTTGGGACAGGGGGTTACAATCAGCCCCAGCATTTT. Amino acid sequence: CSVGTGGYNQPQHF.